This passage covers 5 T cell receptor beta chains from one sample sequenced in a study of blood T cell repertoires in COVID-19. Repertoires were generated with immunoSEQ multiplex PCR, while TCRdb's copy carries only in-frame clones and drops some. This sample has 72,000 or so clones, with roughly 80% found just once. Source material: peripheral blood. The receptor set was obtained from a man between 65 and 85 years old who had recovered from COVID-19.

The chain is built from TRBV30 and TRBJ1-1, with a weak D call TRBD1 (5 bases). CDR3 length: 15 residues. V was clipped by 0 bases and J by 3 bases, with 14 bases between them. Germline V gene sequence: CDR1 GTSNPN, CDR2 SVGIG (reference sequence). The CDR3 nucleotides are TGTGCCTGGAGTGTAGGAGGGACCGGGGACACTGAAGCTTTCTTT. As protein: CAWSVGGTGDTEAFF.

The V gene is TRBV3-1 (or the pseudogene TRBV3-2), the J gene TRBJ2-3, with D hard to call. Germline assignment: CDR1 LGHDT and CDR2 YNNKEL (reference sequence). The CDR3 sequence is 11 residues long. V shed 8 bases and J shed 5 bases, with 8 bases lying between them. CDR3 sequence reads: CASRTGDTQYF. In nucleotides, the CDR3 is TGTGCCAGCCGCACGGGAGATACGCAGTATTTT.

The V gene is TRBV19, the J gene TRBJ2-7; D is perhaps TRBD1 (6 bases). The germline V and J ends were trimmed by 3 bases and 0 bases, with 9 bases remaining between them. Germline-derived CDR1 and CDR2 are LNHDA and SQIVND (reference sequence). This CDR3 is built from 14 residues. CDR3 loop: CASSISGASYEQYF. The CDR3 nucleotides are TGTGCCAGTAGTATCTCAGGGGCCTCCTACGAGCAGTACTTC. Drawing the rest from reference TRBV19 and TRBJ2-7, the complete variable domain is DGGITQSPKYLFRKEGQNVTLSCEQNLNHDAMYWYRQDPGQGLRLIYYSQIVNDFQKGDIAEGYSVSREKKESFPLTVTSAQKNPTAFYLCASSISGASYEQYFGPGTRLTVT.

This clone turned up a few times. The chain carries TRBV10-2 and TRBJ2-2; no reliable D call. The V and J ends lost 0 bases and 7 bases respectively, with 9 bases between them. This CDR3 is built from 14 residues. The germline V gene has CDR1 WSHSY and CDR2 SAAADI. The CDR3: CASSESSERGELFF. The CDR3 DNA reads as TGCGCCAGCAGTGAGTCGAGCGAGCGCGGGGAGCTGTTTTTT.

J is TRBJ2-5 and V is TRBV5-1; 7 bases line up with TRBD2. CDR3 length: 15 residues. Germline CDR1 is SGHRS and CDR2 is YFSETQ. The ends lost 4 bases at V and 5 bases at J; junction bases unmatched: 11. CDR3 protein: CASSQGLESVETQYF. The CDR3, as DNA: TGCGCCAGCAGCCAAGGACTAGAATCAGTGGAGACCCAGTACTTC.